The next 26 T cell receptor beta chains were all read from a single sample in a study of blood T cells in healthy people across ages. Sample-barcoded 5' priming and a J-beta primer mix drove a second PCR of about 7 to 12 cycles. TCRdb recomputed calls from the 5' RACE reads with MiXCR, one row per CDR3 protein. This repertoire shows some 1.5 million distinct CDR3 sequences, roughly 27% found once; its top ten account for 7.7%. The sequencing input was blood. Receptors were obtained from a woman aged 25 to 39 in good health.

This clonotype has a handful of counts. The chain uses TRBV5-1 and TRBJ2-2; D is uncertain. CDR1 and CDR2 from the germline V gene are SGHRS and YFSETQ. The CDR3 covers 13 residues. V was clipped by 7 bases and J by 0 bases, with 7 bases between them. The CDR3 here is CASGNTNTGELFF. Here the CDR3 DNA reads TGCGCCAGCGGGAACACGAACACCGGGGAGCTGTTTTTT.

V gene TRBV20-1 combines with J gene TRBJ2-1; TRBD2 aligns across 9 bases. Germline lookup yields CDR1 DFQATT and CDR2 SNEGSKA (reference sequence). V lost 0 bases, J lost 2 bases, and 5 bases stayed unmatched. The CDR3 covers 16 residues. The CDR3 here is CSARDLEREAYNEQFF. In nucleotides, the CDR3 is TGCAGTGCTAGAGATCTTGAGCGGGAGGCCTACAATGAGCAGTTCTTC.

This clonotype was detected once. The chain uses TRBV6-6 and TRBJ1-5, with TRBD1 as a possible D gene (6 bases). The CDR3 covers 17 residues. Per the germline V gene, CDR1 is MNHNY and CDR2 is SVGAGI (reference sequence). With 7 bases removed from V and 5 bases from J, the gap between germline ends came to 24 bases. The CDR3 here is CASKAGQRGDIDQPQHF. As DNA, the CDR3 is TGTGCCAGCAAAGCGGGACAAAGGGGGGATATCGATCAGCCCCAGCATTTT.

This clonotype was seen repeatedly, ten times or more. The V and J genes are TRBV20-1 and TRBJ2-4, with 8 bases identical to TRBD2. The CDR3 loop spans 14 amino acids. Germline lookup yields CDR1 DFQATT and CDR2 SNEGSKA (reference sequence). The trim removed 3 bases at V and 13 bases at J, leaving 14 bases unmatched. CDR3 residues: CSARERGPAYVQYF. As DNA, the CDR3 is TGCAGTGCTAGGGAGCGGGGGCCCGCTTACGTCCAGTACTTC.

This clonotype was detected ten times or more. The chain combines TRBV10-2 with TRBJ1-2, with D uncertain. There are 13 residues in the CDR3. V lost 4 bases, J lost 1 base, and 7 bases lay in between. Germline V lookup: CDR1 WSHSY, CDR2 SAAADI. The CDR3 is CASSAGINYGYTF. CDR3 DNA: TGCGCCAGCAGTGCCGGGATTAACTATGGCTACACCTTC.

This clonotype has more than one count but fewer than ten. The chain carries TRBV7-2 and TRBJ1-2; a possible D gene is TRBD1 (6 bases). The CDR3 is 14 residues long. Germline CDR1 SGHTA, CDR2 FQGNSA. The V and J ends lost 5 bases and 8 bases respectively, with 18 bases between them. The CDR3 DNA reads as TGTGCCAGCAGCCCTTGGGGGGCGCGAAGCGGCTACACCTTC. Translation gives CASSPWGARSGYTF.

The V gene is TRBV6-5, the J gene TRBJ2-1; TRBD1 matches at 10 bases. The CDR3 consists of 15 residues. V lost 7 bases and J lost 4; bases outside the gene matches: 7. Per germline, CDR1 MNHEY and CDR2 SVGAGI. The CDR3 DNA reads TGTGCCAGCACCCCTTCGGACAGGGGGTACAATGAGCAGTTCTTC. This gives the protein CASTPSDRGYNEQFF.

CDR3: CAWSISYEQYF. CDR3 coding DNA: TGTGCCTGGAGTATTAGCTACGAGCAGTACTTC. The chain links TRBV30 to TRBJ2-7; D gene ambiguous. This CDR3 is 11 amino acids long. V lost 2 bases to trimming and J lost 3 bases, with 5 bases between them. Germline CDR1 is GTSNPN and CDR2 is SVGIG (reference sequence). The full variable domain, with the rest looked up from reference TRBV30 and TRBJ2-7, is SQTIHQWPATLVQPVGSPLSLECTVEGTSNPNLYWYRQAAGRGLQLLFYSVGIGQISSEVPQNLSASRPQDRQFILSSKKLLLSDSGFYLCAWSISYEQYFGPGTRLTVT.

Regarding this clonotype: An end of the junction differs from the germline gene, which may be a read error. The V gene is TRBV7-2, the J gene TRBJ2-1; D gene uncertain. The V gene's germline CDR1 is SGHTA and CDR2 FQGNSA. CDR3 length: 14 amino acids. This chain's CDR3 is CASSFTSSDNEQFF. DNA of the CDR3: TGTGCCAGCAGCTTCACAAGCTCCGACAATGAGCAGTTCTTC.

This clonotype was picked up a small number of times. Since a much larger clone is just one base distant, this may be a read error. The chain has TRBV7-6 and TRBJ2-1, with 8 nucleotides matching TRBD1. Trimming cost V 5 bases and J 2 bases; bases outside gene matches: 5. From germline, CDR1 is SGHVS and CDR2 FNYEAQ. The CDR3 length is 15 residues. The CDR3 nucleotides read TGTGCCAGCAGCCCCTGGACAGGGACCTACAATGAGCAGTTCTTC. Its translation is CASSPWTGTYNEQFF.

This clonotype has just a few counts. The chain combines TRBV27 with TRBJ2-1; D gene unclear. This CDR3 region has 12 residues. V lost 3 bases to trimming and J lost 7 bases, with 7 bases between them. Germline CDR1 reads MNHEY; CDR2 reads SMNVEV (reference sequence). In nucleotides, the CDR3 is TGTGCCAGCAGTTTCCCGGTAAATGAGCAGTTCTTC. Translating gives CASSFPVNEQFF.

This clonotype has more than one count but fewer than ten. The gene calls are TRBV7-3 and TRBJ2-7; 13 positions agree with TRBD2. The junction had 1 base not matched to a gene; V was cut back by 0 bases and J by 2 bases. CDR1 and CDR2 (germline): SGHTA, FQGTGA. CDR3 length: 16 amino acids. CDR3 sequence (DNA): TGTGCCAGCAGCTTAACGGGACTAGCGGGGACCTACGAGCAGTACTTC. This codes for CASSLTGLAGTYEQYF.

With respect to this clonotype: This clone may be a read error of a much larger clone one base away. This rearrangement joins TRBV12-3 or TRBV12-4 to TRBJ2-7; 7 bases fit TRBD1. V shed 5 bases, J shed 7 bases, and the junction held 8 bases outside the gene matches. The CDR3 is 13 residues long. This CDR3 reads CASSPQGKSEQYF. CDR3 nucleotides: TGTGCCAGCAGTCCACAGGGGAAGAGTGAGCAGTACTTC.

The chain carries TRBV21-1 and TRBJ2-7. TRBV21-1 is given as a pseudogene. This CDR3 comprises 15 residues. The chain's CDR3 is CASSKEQEWSYERYF. The CDR3 bases are TGTGCCAGCAGCAAAGAGCAGGAGTGGAGCTACGAGCGGTACTTC.

The chain recombines TRBV5-1 with TRBJ2-1; TRBD1 matches 8 bases. The CDR3 extends over 14 amino acids. Germline lookup yields CDR1 SGHRS and CDR2 YFSETQ. J was trimmed by 8 bases and V by 0 bases; bases with no gene match: 4. The CDR3 region is CASSLGDRGDEQFF. The CDR3 bases are TGCGCCAGCAGCTTGGGTGACAGGGGTGATGAGCAGTTCTTC.

In this sample, this clonotype turned up a few times. The chain recombines TRBV4-2 with TRBJ1-2; 7 bases fit TRBD1. The germline V gene has CDR1 LGHNA and CDR2 YNFKEQ. This CDR3 contains 14 residues. The trim removed 1 base at V and 9 bases at J, leaving 8 bases unmatched. CDR3 sequence reads: CASSQVGTAVSYTF. The DNA of the CDR3 is TGTGCCAGCAGCCAAGTTGGGACAGCGGTCAGCTACACCTTC.

In nucleotides, the CDR3 is TGCAGTGCTAGAACGGGAGAACATTACAATGAGCAGTTCTTC. Its protein is CSARTGEHYNEQFF. The V call is TRBV20-1, the J call TRBJ2-1, with TRBD2 as a possible D gene (6 bases). Germline CDR1 is DFQATT and CDR2 is SNEGSKA (reference sequence). V was clipped by 2 bases and J by 4 bases, with 12 bases between them. There are 14 residues in the CDR3.

This clonotype was counted between two and nine times. V usage is TRBV6-2 or TRBV6-3 and J usage is TRBJ1-5; D might be TRBD1 (5 bases). The CDR3 length is 14 residues. Germline-derived CDR1 and CDR2 are MNHEY and SVGEGT. Trimming removed 8 bases at V and 5 bases at J, with 16 bases between. CDR3: CASSQPGLHQPQHF. CDR3 sequence (DNA): TGTGCCAGCTCACAACCGGGACTTCATCAGCCCCAGCATTTT.

Comment on this clonotype: A junction end diverges from the germline sequence, so it may reflect a read error. V usage is TRBV29-1 and J usage is TRBJ2-4, with D perhaps being TRBD1 or TRBD2 (7 bases each). Looked up from germline, CDR1 is SQVTM and CDR2 is ANQGSEA. This CDR3 region has 17 residues. The CDR3 protein is CSVKDPHAGGDKNIQYF. The CDR3 bases are TGCAGCGTTAAAGATCCCCACGCAGGGGGGGACAAAAACATTCAGTACTTC.

The chain has TRBV9 and TRBJ1-5; 7 nucleotides agree with TRBD1. V lost 0 bases to trimming and J lost 3 bases; unmatched junction nucleotides: 6. Germline-derived CDR1 and CDR2 are SGDLS and YYNGEE. The CDR3 runs 16 residues. This chain's CDR3 is CASSVGSRGVNQPQHF. As DNA, the CDR3 is TGTGCCAGCAGCGTAGGTTCCAGGGGGGTCAATCAGCCCCAGCATTTT. The variable domain in full, with the rest retrieved from reference TRBV9 and TRBJ1-5, is DSGVTQTPKHLITATGQRVTLRCSPRSGDLSVYWYQQSLDQGLQFLIQYYNGEERAKGNILERFSAQQFPDLHSELNLSSLELGDSALYFCASSVGSRGVNQPQHFGDGTRLSIL.

This clonotype was observed a handful of times. The chain joins TRBV12-3 or TRBV12-4 to TRBJ2-1; D is ambiguous. This CDR3 region has 11 residues. Trimming stripped 5 bases from V and 10 bases from J, with 9 bases between. The CDR3 here is CASSGLVEQFF. The CDR3 DNA reads as TGTGCCAGCAGTGGGCTGGTAGAGCAGTTCTTC.

Of note for this clonotype: Its ends do not fully match the called genes, so a read error is possible. The chain recombines TRBV7-2 with TRBJ1-4; D gene unclear. The germline gives CDR1 SGHTA, CDR2 FQGNSA. CDR3 length: 15 amino acids. The CDR3 DNA sequence: TGTGCCAGCAGCTTAGAACCAGGCTTTAATGAAAAACGGTTTTTT. Translated, it gives CASSLEPGFNEKRFF.

The CDR3 nucleotides are TGTGCCAGCAGCCTTAGACTAGGCCCCTACGAGCAGTACTTC. Its translation is CASSLRLGPYEQYF. This chain uses TRBV3-1 with TRBJ2-7; D might be TRBD2 (6 bases). This CDR3 contains 14 residues. V shed 4 bases and J shed 2 bases, with 12 bases lying between them. Looked up from germline, CDR1 is LGHDT and CDR2 is YNNKEL (reference sequence).

This chain joins TRBV20-1 and TRBJ2-3; possibly TRBD2 for D (6 bases). V lost 0 bases and J 5 bases, leaving 15 bases between the germline ends. The CDR3 is 15 amino acids. The germline CDR1 and CDR2 sequences are DFQATT and SNEGSKA (reference sequence). In DNA, the CDR3 is TGCAGTGCTAGAGATCCCGGGACTGTTAAAGATACGCAGTATTTT. Amino acids: CSARDPGTVKDTQYF.

This chain joins TRBV28 and TRBJ1-1; D unclear. The CDR3 has 12 residues. Trimming shortened V by 8 bases and J by 3 bases, and 10 bases separated the two germline ends. Germline V gene data show CDR1 as MDHEN and CDR2 as SYDVKM. In nucleotides, the CDR3 is TGTGCCAGCGGCCCCCGAGACACTGAAGCTTTCTTT. Its protein product is CASGPRDTEAFF.

This clonotype was seen only a few times. V is TRBV20-1 and J is TRBJ2-7; D is unclear. Trimming took off 6 bases at V and 4 bases at J, with 13 bases between the two ends. Looked up from germline, CDR1 is DFQATT and CDR2 is SNEGSKA (reference sequence). The CDR3 has 12 residues. The CDR3 spells CSATRSGYEQYF. The DNA for the CDR3 is TGCAGTGCCACCCGGTCCGGGTACGAGCAGTACTTC.